This TCR beta chain was sequenced in a study of sequential checkpoint blockade in melanoma. Germline loops: CDR1 SGHTA, CDR2 FQGTGA. The CDR3 has 12 amino acids. V lost 2 bases to trimming and J lost 8 bases, with 9 bases between them. TCRdb's copy holds only in-frame clones and misses some; the assay was immunoSEQ multiplex PCR. The data contain about 5,700 clones, roughly 50% of them singletons. Treatment reported: randomized to nivolumab then ipilimumab (arm A) or the reverse (arm B). None of the patients previously received DNA-damaging chemotherapy. Sample: CD8+ T cells sorted from blood (inferred from file names), taken from a patient given nivolumab and ipilimumab in sequence. This chain connects TRBV7-3 to TRBJ1-2, with a weak D call TRBD1 (5 bases). This receptor was identified in a human donor with melanoma. The CDR3 spells CASSLGRDGYTF. The CDR3 nucleotides read TGTGCCAGCAGCTTAGGGCGGGACGGCTACACCTTC.